Listed below are T cell receptor beta chains from one sample, sequenced in a study of CXCR3-negative and CXCR3-positive naive CD8 T cells. Reanalyzing the 5' RACE reads, TCRdb keeps one entry per CDR3 protein, without DNA. This listing includes around 130,000 distinct CDR3 sequences. Sequencing was done on a sample of naive CXCR3+ CD8+ T cells from blood. The receptors shown here come from a human donor in good health. Some clones in this sample may be carry-over from other donors' samples. Each CDR3 is given with its conserved first and last residue.

j_call v_call cdr3_aa
TRBJ1-1 TRBV5-1 CASSFATGSGTEAFF
TRBJ1-2 TRBV10-3 CAISGDRGYYGYTF
TRBJ2-3 TRBV20-1 CSAPSTGDIVDTQYF
TRBJ1-2 TRBV29-1 CSVPGRAGGYTF
TRBJ2-5 TRBV11-3 CASSLGLEQETQYF
TRBJ2-7 TRBV7-8 CASSPRPGTGAYEQYF
TRBJ1-3 TRBV20-1 CSARDFRDSGNTIYF
TRBJ1-4 TRBV5-1 CASSRDRVYDEKLFF
TRBJ2-5 TRBV27 CASSFIDRGQETQYF
TRBJ2-3 TRBV27 CASSLSRGTGVADTQYF
TRBJ2-5 TRBV5-1 CASSLVGVAVSETQYF
TRBJ1-5 TRBV19 CASSETGGRYSNQPQHF
TRBJ1-1 TRBV2 CASTSPGPYETTEAFF
TRBJ2-7 TRBV7-6 CASSLAGLAGLVEQYF
TRBJ2-5 TRBV20-1 CSARELGSVQETQYF
TRBJ1-6 TRBV28 CASSFTLGGGGSSYNSPLHF
TRBJ2-3 TRBV6-5 CASSYSTGATDTQYF
TRBJ2-1 TRBV5-1 CASSLGWQDFNEQFF
TRBJ1-1 TRBV5-1 CASSLGTDGGTEAFF
TRBJ2-1 TRBV12-3/TRBV12-4 CALGLAGELDVNEQFF
TRBJ2-4 TRBV6-2/TRBV6-3 CASSYVLADIQYF
TRBJ1-1 TRBV29-1 CSGSGGFTEAFF
TRBJ1-1 TRBV7-2 CASSSLTGAWVNTEAFF
TRBJ2-7 TRBV28 CASSFTGGPYEQYF
TRBJ1-5 TRBV20-1 CTRRPGLRGNQPQHF
TRBJ1-1 TRBV7-9 CASSPAGQPNTEAFF
TRBJ2-1 TRBV28 CASRPRTGLDEQFF
TRBJ2-5 TRBV29-1 CSVERQNQETQYF
TRBJ2-1 TRBV25-1 CASSGLPVGNEQFF
TRBJ2-3 TRBV20-1 CSADPAAELLMGDTQYF
TRBJ1-2 TRBV7-9 CASSWALLYGYTF
TRBJ2-5 TRBV5-5 CASSLVGEGQETQYF
TRBJ1-5 TRBV12-3/TRBV12-4 CASSSYQNQPQHF
TRBJ1-1 TRBV7-3 CASSLWGPEQAFF
TRBJ2-5 TRBV7-7 CASSVDRALETQYF
TRBJ2-7 TRBV29-1 CSVELLGQGNEQYF
TRBJ1-1 TRBV6-1 CASSDFFREGTEAFF
TRBJ1-1 TRBV4-3 CASSHVLGDGTEAFF
TRBJ2-7 TRBV6-5 CASSLSGETYEQYF
TRBJ2-2 TRBV4-3 CASSLGDEGSAGELFF
TRBJ1-1 TRBV29-1 CSVAAATEAFF
TRBJ2-1 TRBV29-1 CSVEGTSGRASYNEQFF
TRBJ1-2 TRBV6-5 CASSVGHDDYTF
TRBJ1-3 TRBV3-1 CASSWDLSSGNTIYF
TRBJ2-6 TRBV27 CASSSRPFGGANVLTF
TRBJ2-7 TRBV20-1 CSASDLAGRTYEQYF
TRBJ1-2 TRBV15 CATSSEPGRYGYTF
TRBJ1-1 TRBV7-6 CASSAGDRANTEAFF
TRBJ2-1 TRBV6-2/TRBV6-3 CASSYWDEQFF
TRBJ2-5 TRBV11-2 CASSLTAWVDSQETQYF
TRBJ2-1 TRBV29-1 CSVVGTSGGASYNEQFF
TRBJ1-2 TRBV20-1 CSAKGQHYGYTF
TRBJ1-1 TRBV7-9 CASRSTVGNTEAFF
TRBJ1-2 TRBV6-5 CASFNSGGHGYTF
TRBJ2-1 TRBV7-6 CASSPDSSLPYNEQFF
TRBJ2-7 TRBV6-5 CASSPAVTATYEQYF
TRBJ2-3 TRBV29-1 CSVVQGFSDTQYF
TRBJ2-7 TRBV29-1 CSVEIEEVSSYEQYF
TRBJ1-1 TRBV12-3/TRBV12-4 CASSLIMLGVGLTEAFF
TRBJ2-7 TRBV12-3/TRBV12-4 CASSSLLTGSEQYF